This TCR beta chain was sequenced for a study of cytomegalovirus exposure and HLA in healthy donors. Overall study results and limits: Reportedly, fewer N-insertions than the approximately 700-donor mean appeared in an Asian-associated ancestry cluster in a later analysis. TRBV6-2, TRBV6-3 and other indistinguishable V segments were excluded. Earlier results showed most TCR beta V segments being productive about 87% or about 30% of the time.

This CDR3 comprises 14 residues. V lost 3 bases, J lost 4 bases, and 3 bases stayed unmatched. CDR1 and CDR2 (germline): MDHEN, SYDVKM. About this clone itself: Its matching antigen is unknown. Distinct nucleotide sequences in the sample also encode this CDR3.

The primer mix had 60 Vbeta and 13 Jbeta primers. The repertoire was sequenced with immunoSEQ multiplex PCR; TCRdb's copy has only in-frame clones and lacks some. The data hold about 160,000 clones, with 80% observed a single time. This clonotype was sampled from a woman in her forties or fifties in good health and CMV-seronegative. Sequencing was performed on PBMCs. This sequence joins TRBV28 and TRBJ1-2, with 9 bases identical to TRBD1. The CDR3 nucleotides are TGTGCCAGCAGTTTCACAGGGGGCAGCTATGGCTACACCTTC. Translating it yields CASSFTGGSYGYTF.